The rows below give T cell receptor beta chains drawn from one sample of a study of OX40 agonist ivuxolimab in advanced cancers. Measured with immunoSEQ multiplex PCR; TCRdb has only the in-frame clones, and not every one. The repertoire holds under 70,000 clones, with more than 85% as singletons. The specimen was CD4+ or CD8+ T cells sorted from blood, collected in a trial of the OX40 agonist ivuxolimab. The source of these receptors is an adult with an advanced solid tumor such as melanoma, head and neck, liver or kidney cancer. Each CDR3 is given with its conserved first and last residue. The D gene is left open where the match is weak. Clone size is stated in some rows and not others, as once, few, many or a class when expanded.

V gene	D gene	clone size	J gene	CDR3 DNA	CDR3 protein
TRBV25-1	NA	NA	TRBJ2-7	TGTGCCAGCAGTGAATCCTACTTCCACGAGCAGTACTTC	CASSESYFHEQYF
TRBV7-9	TRBD2	NA	TRBJ2-5	TGTGCCAGCTCCTCTGGGGGGGTAAAGACCCAGTACTTC	CASSSGGVKTQYF
TRBV6-6	NA	NA	TRBJ1-1	TGTGCCAGCAGTTACGCGAGAAGGGCTAACACTGAAGCTTTCTTT	CASSYARRANTEAFF
TRBV18	NA	once	TRBJ1-2	TGTGCCAGCTCACCGTCGACAGGCGTGGATGGCTACACCTTC	CASSPSTGVDGYTF
TRBV19	NA	NA	TRBJ1-5	TGTGCCAGTAGTATCATCAGGGGCGGACAGCCCCAGCATTTT	CASSIIRGGQPQHF
TRBV5-4	NA	NA	TRBJ2-7	TGTGCCAGCAGCTTGGTTGGCCAGGGCGACCACGAGCAGTACTTC	CASSLVGQGDHEQYF
TRBV19	TRBD1	NA	TRBJ1-5	TGTGCCAGTACCGCGGGACAGCTCAATCAGCCCCAGCATTTT	CASTAGQLNQPQHF
TRBV4-1	NA	NA	TRBJ1-1	TGCGCCAGCAGCCAAGATCCACGTAACACTGAAGCTTTCTTT	CASSQDPRNTEAFF
TRBV19	NA	NA	TRBJ1-3	TGTGCCAGTAGTATCAACGCTCGTAGCTCTGGAAACACCATATATTTT	CASSINARSSGNTIYF
TRBV19	NA	NA	TRBJ2-3	TGTGCCAGTAGTCCGGCTCTACGCTCTAGCACAGATACGCAGTATTTT	CASSPALRSSTDTQYF
TRBV5-1	TRBD1	NA	TRBJ1-4	TGCGCCAGCAGCTTAACAGGGGGAAGTGAAAAACTGTTTTTT	CASSLTGGSEKLFF
TRBV10-3	TRBD1	NA	TRBJ1-2	TGTGCCATCAGAGCACCGGGACAGGGAGAATATGGCTACACCTTC	CAIRAPGQGEYGYTF
TRBV5-1	NA	NA	TRBJ1-1	TGCGCCAGCAGGCAAGGCGCGAACACTGAAGCTTTCTTT	CASRQGANTEAFF
TRBV19	TRBD1	few	TRBJ1-1	TGTGCCAGTAGTATAGCGACAGGGACTGAAGCTTTCTTT	CASSIATGTEAFF
TRBV19	TRBD1	NA	TRBJ1-5	TGTGCCAGTACCCCTGGTGGAAGGGGGCTTCAGCCCCAGCATTTT	CASTPGGRGLQPQHF
TRBV6-6	TRBD2	NA	TRBJ2-2	TGTGCCAGCAGAGAAACTAGCGGGGAGACCGGGGAGCTGTTTTTT	CASRETSGETGELFF
TRBV9	NA	few	TRBJ1-3	TGTGCCAGCAGCGTAGCAGCGGAGCCAACTGGAAACACCATATATTTT	CASSVAAEPTGNTIYF
TRBV18	TRBD1	NA	TRBJ1-4	TGTGCCAGCTCACCAGCTGGGACAGCAAGTAATGAAAAACTGTTTTTT	CASSPAGTASNEKLFF
TRBV6-1	NA	once	TRBJ2-3	TGTGCCAGTACCTCAGGGTCGACTAGCACAGATACGCAGTATTTT	CASTSGSTSTDTQYF
TRBV7-2	NA	NA	TRBJ1-1	TGTGCCAGCAGCTTAGCCGGGTTGCCTGAAGCTTTCTTT	CASSLAGLPEAFF
TRBV2	TRBD2	NA	TRBJ2-7	TGTGCCAGTAAAGCGGGAGGGCCACTTCTCGAGCAGTACTTC	CASKAGGPLLEQYF
TRBV5-1	NA	NA	TRBJ1-3	TGCGCCAGCAGCTCTGTGGGGGACAACTCTGGAAACACCATATATTTT	CASSSVGDNSGNTIYF
TRBV5-1	NA	NA	TRBJ2-7	TGCGCCAGCAGCTTGGTCGACGGAATGAGCTCCTACGAGCAGTACTTC	CASSLVDGMSSYEQYF
TRBV30	NA	NA	TRBJ1-3	TGTGCCTGGAGTGGAAGGAATAGGTTGAGCTCTGGAAACACCATATATTTT	CAWSGRNRLSSGNTIYF
TRBV7-3	NA	NA	TRBJ2-2	TGTGCCAGCAGCTTGTCCCAACAGGCCACCGGGGAGCTGTTTTTT	CASSLSQQATGELFF
TRBV9	NA	NA	TRBJ2-1	TGTGCCAGCAGCGGTTGGTCTAGCAGTTACGATGAGCAGTTCTTC	CASSGWSSSYDEQFF
TRBV27	TRBD1	NA	TRBJ1-1	TGTGCCAGCAGACGGGGACAGAGGGTCATGAACACTGAAGCTTTCTTT	CASRRGQRVMNTEAFF
TRBV7-8	TRBD1	NA	TRBJ2-1	TGTGCCAGCAGCTCCCGGACAGGGTTCTACAATGAGCAGTTCTTC	CASSSRTGFYNEQFF
TRBV21-1	NA	NA	TRBJ1-5	TGTGCCAGCAGCCGTGGAGGACAGGGTACTCAGCCCCAGCATTTT	CASSRGGQGTQPQHF
TRBV5-4	NA	once	TRBJ1-1	TGTGCCAGCAGCTTCAGGGGTCCCCCGCTGAACACTGAAGCTTTCTTT	CASSFRGPPLNTEAFF
TRBV11-3	NA	NA	TRBJ1-1	TGTGCCAGCAGCTTAAACTTCTTAGCGAAAGCTTTCTTT	CASSLNFLAKAFF
TRBV5-4	NA	NA	TRBJ2-3	TGTGCCAGCAGCCCCCCTGGCACAGATACGCAGTATTTT	CASSPPGTDTQYF
TRBV19	TRBD1	NA	TRBJ1-2	TGTGCCAGTAGGGAGGGACAGACCGTCTTTGGCTACACCTTC	CASREGQTVFGYTF
TRBV19	NA	once	TRBJ2-5	TGTGCCAGTAGAATTGTGGACAACATCCAAGAGACCCAGTACTTC	CASRIVDNIQETQYF
TRBV7-9	NA	NA	TRBJ2-3	TGTGCCAGCAGCTTACGGGTTTCCGACGGCCCGGGGTCCACAGATACGCAGTATTTT	CASSLRVSDGPGSTDTQYF
TRBV19	NA	once	TRBJ2-2	TGTGCCAGTAGTGCGGACTACACCGGGGAGCTGTTTTTT	CASSADYTGELFF
TRBV29-1	NA	NA	TRBJ2-2	TGCAGCGCAACGGAGGGGGGCACCGGGGAGCTGTTTTTT	CSATEGGTGELFF
TRBV5-4	TRBD1	NA	TRBJ2-7	TGTGCCAGCAGCACGGGACAGGGAGTCTACGAGCAGTACTTC	CASSTGQGVYEQYF
TRBV6-6	NA	NA	TRBJ1-6	TGTGCCAGCAGTCGAACCCTGTTGACCCCCCTCCACTTT	CASSRTLLTPLHF
TRBV5-1	NA	NA	TRBJ1-4	TGCGCCAGCAGGAACGCGGTGGAGTCCGTGGTCCCCGAAACTAATGAAAAACTGTTTTTT	CASRNAVESVVPETNEKLFF
TRBV7-9	TRBD2	NA	TRBJ2-5	TGTGCCTCGAGGGTAGCGGGGGGCCAAGAGACCCAGTACTTC	CASRVAGGQETQYF
TRBV2	TRBD1	once	TRBJ1-2	TGTGCCAGCAGTTTCCGGGACAGGGTTGGCGGCTACACCTTC	CASSFRDRVGGYTF
TRBV5-1	TRBD1	few	TRBJ2-7	TGCGCCAGCTCCGGGGGAGGGACAGGGGAATTTTACGAGCAGTACTTC	CASSGGGTGEFYEQYF
TRBV30	NA	once	TRBJ2-1	TGTGCCTGGAGTGGACGGGGGGCGCCTGGTTACAATGAGCAGTTCTTC	CAWSGRGAPGYNEQFF
TRBV6-1	TRBD1	NA	TRBJ1-1	TGTGCGACAGGGCCGAACACTGAAGCTTTCTTT	CATGPNTEAFF
TRBV6-1	NA	NA	TRBJ1-4	TGTGCCAGCAGCTACAGGGCATCTAATGAAAAACTGTTTTTT	CASSYRASNEKLFF
TRBV19	NA	NA	TRBJ2-5	TGTGCCAGTTCAACGAGGGAGACCCAGTACTTC	CASSTRETQYF
TRBV7-8	TRBD1	NA	TRBJ2-7	TGTGCCAGCAGCCTTGGTATGACAGGGGCGACCTACGAGCAGTACTTC	CASSLGMTGATYEQYF
TRBV6-1	TRBD1	NA	TRBJ1-2	TGTGCCAGCAGTACAGGGGTTAACTATGGCTACACCTTC	CASSTGVNYGYTF